The 16 T cell receptor beta chains given below trace back to one sample, sequenced in a study of cytomegalovirus exposure and HLA in healthy donors. Both 60 Vbeta primers and 13 Jbeta primers went into the PCR. The assay was immunoSEQ multiplex PCR, and TCRdb's table has in-frame clones only and misses some. The sample has 150,000 to 200,000 clones; around 80% are singletons. The specimen sequenced was PBMCs. Every receptor here comes from a man between 25 and 39 years old in good health and CMV-seronegative.

The V call is TRBV7-9, the J call TRBJ2-2, with 7 bases that match TRBD1. CDR1 SEHNR and CDR2 FQNEAQ come from the germline V gene (reference sequence). Losses at the gene ends were 5 bases for V and 0 bases for J; bases not matched to a gene: 9. CDR3 size: 17 residues. The CDR3 sequence: CASSTMAGTANTGELFF. CDR3 in DNA: TGTGCCAGCAGCACCATGGCCGGGACAGCGAACACCGGGGAGCTGTTTTTT. Complete variable domain (other parts from reference TRBV7-9 and TRBJ2-2): DTGVSQNPRHKITKRGQNVTFRCDPISEHNRLYWYRQTLGQGPEFLTYFQNEAQLEKSRLLSDRFSAERPKGSFSTLEIQRTEQGDSAMYLCASSTMAGTANTGELFFGEGSRLTVL.

This clone was counted a few times. The CDR3 here is CASSINGMSYNEQFF. In DNA, the CDR3 is TGTGCCAGTAGTATAAACGGGATGTCCTACAATGAGCAGTTCTTC. The chain recombines TRBV19 with TRBJ2-1; maybe TRBD2 (5 bases). Germline V gene sequence: CDR1 LNHDA, CDR2 SQIVND (reference sequence). The CDR3 is 15 amino acids. Trimming pared 2 bases from V and 1 base from J, leaving 9 bases between.

The CDR3 loop is CASSLGQFEDGYTF. In nucleotides, the CDR3 is TGTGCCAGCAGCTTGGGACAGTTTGAAGATGGCTACACCTTC. The V and J genes are TRBV5-4 and TRBJ1-2, with TRBD1 as a possible D gene (5 bases). The CDR3 runs 14 residues. Germline loops: CDR1 SGHNT, CDR2 YYREEE (reference sequence). Trimming stripped 0 bases from V and 6 bases from J, with 12 bases between.

This clone showed up just a few times. V usage is TRBV27 and J usage is TRBJ2-7; TRBD1 matches at 10 bases. Per the germline V gene, CDR1 is MNHEY and CDR2 is SMNVEV (reference sequence). The ends lost 6 bases at V and 7 bases at J; junction bases unmatched: 9. CDR3 length: 14 residues. CDR3 in amino acids: CASSPGTGAGEQYF. In DNA, the CDR3 is TGTGCCAGCAGCCCCGGGACAGGGGCCGGTGAGCAGTACTTC.

The V and J genes are TRBV29-1 and TRBJ2-7; D perhaps matches TRBD2 (5 bases). The CDR3 runs to 13 residues. Trimming removed 1 base at V and 2 bases at J, with 9 bases between. In germline, CDR1 is SQVTM, CDR2 ANQGSEA. In DNA, the CDR3 is TGCAGCGTTGAAGGGACTTCCACCTACGAGCAGTACTTC. Translated, it gives CSVEGTSTYEQYF.

This clone was seen more than once but under ten times. The chain recombines TRBV4-1 with TRBJ1-2; TRBD1 might be the D (6 bases). V lost 3 bases to trimming and J lost 8 bases, with 16 bases between them. Germline CDR1 reads MGHRA; CDR2 reads YSYEKL. The CDR3 spans 14 residues. This CDR3 is CASSQTETGYGYTF. CDR3 DNA sequence: TGCGCCAGCAGCCAGACTGAAACAGGGTACGGCTACACCTTC.

This chain joins TRBV5-4 and TRBJ1-1; 7 nucleotides match TRBD1. The germline CDR1 and CDR2 sequences are SGHNT and YYREEE (reference sequence). V lost 4 bases to trimming and J lost 5 bases; unmatched junction nucleotides: 8. This CDR3 region has 14 residues. For the CDR3, the DNA is TGTGCCAGCAGCCTGTCAGGGGGAGGTACTGAAGCTTTCTTT. Translated: CASSLSGGGTEAFF.

In its sample, this clone was seen once. The V and J genes are TRBV2 and TRBJ1-6; D is perhaps TRBD1 (5 bases). The CDR3 length is 15 residues. V gave up 2 bases and J gave up 4 bases, with 9 bases separating them. Germline CDR1 is SNHLY and CDR2 is FYNNEI. Here the CDR3 reads CASSERGIYNSPLHF. The CDR3 coding sequence is TGTGCCAGCAGTGAACGGGGGATATATAATTCACCCCTCCACTTT.

The rearrangement joins TRBV5-1 to TRBJ2-5; 7 positions match TRBD2. Germline V gives CDR1 SGHRS, CDR2 YFSETQ. The CDR3 has 15 amino acids. V was clipped by 2 bases and J by 6 bases; unmatched bases: 10. The CDR3 loop is CASSFREEGEKTQYF. The CDR3 DNA reads TGCGCCAGCAGCTTTCGGGAGGAAGGGGAAAAGACCCAGTACTTC.

The chain combines TRBV2 with TRBJ1-5; TRBD1 matches at 8 bases. The trim removed 6 bases at V and 1 base at J, leaving 5 bases unmatched. CDR3 length equals 15 residues. The germline V gene encodes CDR1 SNHLY and CDR2 FYNNEI. CDR3 DNA sequence: TGTGCCAGCAGAACCCGGGACAGGAGCAATCAGCCCCAGCATTTT. Protein: CASRTRDRSNQPQHF. The full variable domain, with the rest looked up from reference TRBV2 and TRBJ1-5, is EPEVTQTPSHQVTQMGQEVILRCVPISNHLYFYWYRQILGQKVEFLVSFYNNEISEKSEIFDDQFSVERPDGSNFTLKIRSTKLEDSAMYFCASRTRDRSNQPQHFGDGTRLSIL.

The count of this clone is one. The rearrangement links TRBV28 to TRBJ1-5, with 8 bases fitting TRBD1. Germline trimming cut 6 bases from V and 3 bases from J; bases unmatched to any gene: 13. CDR3 length: 17 amino acids. The germline CDR1 and CDR2 sequences are MDHEN and SYDVKM. CDR3 DNA sequence: TGTGCCAGCAGACCTCACGGGACAGGCAAATACAATCAGCCCCAGCATTTT. As protein: CASRPHGTGKYNQPQHF.

The chain uses TRBV15 and TRBJ2-7, with D possibly matching TRBD1 (6 bases). With 0 bases removed from V and 5 bases from J, the gap between germline ends came to 11 bases. The V gene's germline CDR1 is LNHNV and CDR2 YYDKDF (reference sequence). The CDR3 is 14 amino acids. As DNA, the CDR3 is TGTGCCACCAGCAGAGAAAGAAACAGGGACGAGCAGTACTTC. This codes for CATSRERNRDEQYF.

This chain joins TRBV5-1 and TRBJ2-2; D perhaps matches TRBD2 (6 bases). Germline loops: CDR1 SGHRS, CDR2 YFSETQ. This CDR3 has 17 residues. V lost 4 bases and J lost 2, with 18 bases in between. Written as DNA, the CDR3 is TGCGCCAGCAGCGCGGATCGGGGAGGTTTTAACACCGGGGAGCTGTTTTTT. It yields the protein CASSADRGGFNTGELFF.

This clone was detected once. V is TRBV6-5 and J is TRBJ2-7; D is perhaps TRBD1 (5 bases). The CDR3 consists of 11 residues. The germline V gene has CDR1 MNHEY and CDR2 SVGAGI. Trimming cost V 6 bases and J 7 bases, with 10 bases left between them. The CDR3 nucleotides are TGTGCCAGCAGGGGGCCTCGGGAGCAGTACTTC. Translating it yields CASRGPREQYF.

V and J are TRBV28 and TRBJ2-2, with unresolved D. The length of the CDR3 is 12 residues. V lost 9 bases and J lost 6, with 11 bases in between. The germline V gene encodes CDR1 MDHEN and CDR2 SYDVKM. CDR3 sequence (DNA): TGTGCCAGTACCACTCCGCCCGGGGAGCTGTTTTTT. Its translation is CASTTPPGELFF.

J is TRBJ2-7 and V is TRBV2; a possible D gene is TRBD1 (6 bases). Trimming shortened V by 3 bases and J by 3 bases, and 6 bases separated the two germline ends. There are 12 residues in the CDR3. The germline CDR1 and CDR2 sequences are SNHLY and FYNNEI. CDR3 nucleotides: TGTGCCAGCAGTGACAGGGGCTACGAGCAGTACTTC. It encodes CASSDRGYEQYF.